Each of the 3 T cell receptor beta chains below was sequenced from the same sample in a study of Ad26.COV2.S vaccination and SARS-CoV-2 variants. The treatment denotes: some 20 received Ad26.COV2.S at low or high dose, single or two shots; about 5 received placebo; per-sample allocation not given. Sampling happened 63 days after the first vaccine or placebo injection. The protocol was immunoSEQ multiplex PCR, while the TCRdb copy is restricted to in-frame clones and leaves out a portion. The table has about 680,000 clones, more than 70% seen once. The sequencing used peripheral blood, collected in a trial of Ad26.COV2.S vaccine versus placebo. All receptors derive from a person between 18 and 60 years old who received the Ad26.COV2.S COVID-19 vaccine or a placebo.

The chain joins TRBV5-4 to TRBJ1-2, with a weak D call TRBD1 (6 bases). Looked up from germline, CDR1 is SGHNT and CDR2 is YYREEE (reference sequence). V gave up 0 bases and J gave up 4 bases, with 13 bases separating them. CDR3 length: 15 residues. The CDR3: CASSLAGAGVYGYTF. Here the CDR3 DNA reads TGTGCCAGCAGCTTGGCGGGGGCAGGGGTCTATGGCTACACCTTC.

This rearrangement joins TRBV5-1 to TRBJ1-6; D gene ambiguous. Germline values: CDR1 SGHRS, CDR2 YFSETQ. The CDR3 is 14 amino acids. V gave up 1 base and J gave up 6 bases, with 8 bases separating them. CDR3 coding DNA: TGCGCCAGCAGCTTGCGGGTTTCTAATTCACCCCTCCACTTT. Translated: CASSLRVSNSPLHF.

A single count supports this clone. This chain joins TRBV6-4 and TRBJ2-2; a possible D gene is TRBD2 (7 bases). The V end was cut by 5 bases, the J end by 1 base, with 23 bases between. The CDR3 is 19 residues long. Germline CDR1 reads MRHNA; CDR2 reads SNTAGT. The CDR3 bases are TGTGCCAGCAGTCCCCGCTCCCCCGAGGGGGGGCGGAACACCGGGGAGCTGTTTTTT. Protein: CASSPRSPEGGRNTGELFF.